The T cell receptor beta chain described here comes from a study of T cell changes during pregnancy in multiple sclerosis. Using immunoSEQ multiplex PCR, the repertoire was profiled, and TCRdb retains in-frame clones only, with some absent. The sample lists more than 95,000 clones, around 91% seen once, with about 0.89% in the top ten. The CDR3 length is 14 residues. The germline gives CDR1 SGHRS, CDR2 YFSETQ. The V and J ends lost 5 bases and 1 base, in that order; junction bases with no gene match: 3. The sequencing used peripheral blood, collected after pregnancy. The V and J genes are TRBV5-1 and TRBJ1-1, with 9 bases lining up with TRBD1. This clonotype was obtained from a female donor with multiple sclerosis, enrolled in a pregnancy study. The CDR3 sequence is CASRRTGANTEAFF. In DNA form, the CDR3 reads TGCGCCAGCAGGCGGACAGGGGCGAACACTGAAGCTTTCTTT. Full variable domain (missing parts from reference TRBV5-1 and TRBJ1-1): KAGVTQTPRYLIKTRGQQVTLSCSPISGHRSVSWYQQTPGQGLQFLFEYFSETQRNKGNFPGRFSGRQFSNSRSEMNVSTLELGDSALYLCASRRTGANTEAFFGQGTRLTVV.